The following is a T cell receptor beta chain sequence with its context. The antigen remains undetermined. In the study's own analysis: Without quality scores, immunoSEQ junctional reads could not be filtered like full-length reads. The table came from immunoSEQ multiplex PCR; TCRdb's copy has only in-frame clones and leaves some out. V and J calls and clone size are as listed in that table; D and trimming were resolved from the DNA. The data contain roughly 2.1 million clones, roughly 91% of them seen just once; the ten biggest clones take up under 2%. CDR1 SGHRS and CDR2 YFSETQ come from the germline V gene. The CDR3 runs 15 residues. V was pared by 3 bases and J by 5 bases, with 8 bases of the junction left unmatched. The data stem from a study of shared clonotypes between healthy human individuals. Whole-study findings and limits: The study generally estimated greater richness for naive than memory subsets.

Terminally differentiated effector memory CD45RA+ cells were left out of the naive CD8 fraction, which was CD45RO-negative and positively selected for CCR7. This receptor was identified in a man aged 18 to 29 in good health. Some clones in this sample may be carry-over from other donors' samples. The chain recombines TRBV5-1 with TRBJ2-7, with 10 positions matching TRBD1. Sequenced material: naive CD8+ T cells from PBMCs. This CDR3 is CASSSPGTGVHEQYF. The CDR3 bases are TGCGCCAGCAGCTCCCCCGGGACAGGGGTTCACGAGCAGTACTTC.